The TCR beta chain described here comes from a study of OX40 agonist ivuxolimab in advanced cancers. Background on the study: Patients treated during dose escalation were battling hepatocellular carcinoma, melanoma, renal cell or head and neck cancer. Earlier treatment with anti-PD-1, anti-PD-L1 or anti-CTLA-4 was permitted, and 35% to 45% had received some. Study observations and caveats: CD4+ and CD8+ blood T cells expanded clonally by week 6 at 0.1 to 3.0 mg/kg.

The CDR3 spans 12 residues. The V gene's germline CDR1 is SNHLY and CDR2 FYNNEI. Data came from immunoSEQ multiplex PCR; TCRdb stores just in-frame clones and leaves some out. The sample holds around 100,000 clones; roughly 95% are singletons and the top ten take roughly 2.1%. Systemic immunosuppression or autoimmune disease history was grounds to exclude patients. For this clone: Its antigen is undetermined.

This receptor was taken from an adult with an advanced solid tumor such as melanoma, head and neck, liver or kidney cancer. Sequenced material: CD4+ or CD8+ T cells sorted from blood, taken in a trial of the OX40 agonist ivuxolimab. The chain is built from TRBV2 and TRBJ2-5, with D perhaps TRBD2 (6 bases). The J call may be in error: the DNA end matches TRBJ2-7 better. The CDR3 is CASSGGSYEQYF. CDR3 sequence (DNA): TGTGCCAGCAGCGGGGGCTCCTACGAGCAGTACTTC.